A single sample gave rise to the 20 T cell receptor beta chains below, sequenced in a study of blood T cell repertoires in COVID-19 (dated by TCRdb to 2019 to 2021). The library was prepared using the immunoSEQ multiplex PCR assay. The table was pulled from immuneACCESS by TCRdb, which kept in-frame rearrangements only. Such tables lose some clones; where checked, under half of the loss comes from unresolved V genes, and the rest has no known cause. In all, the sample holds tens of thousands of clones, and 70% to 90% of those were seen once. The ten largest clones add up to around 1.4% of the sample. Sequences were obtained from peripheral blood. These receptors originate from a woman between 55 and 75 years old with acute or convalescent COVID-19.

The V and J genes are TRBV5-1 and TRBJ1-4, with 9 bases that match TRBD1. With V trimmed by 2 bases and J by 6 bases, 2 bases remained unmatched. Germline V gene lookup returns CDR1 SGHRS and CDR2 YFSETQ. This CDR3 has 14 amino acids. CDR3 nucleotides: TGCGCCAGCAGCTTCCGGGACAGGGATGAAAAACTGTTTTTT. Amino acids: CASSFRDRDEKLFF. The full variable domain, completed using reference TRBV5-1 and TRBJ1-4, is KAGVTQTPRYLIKTRGQQVTLSCSPISGHRSVSWYQQTPGQGLQFLFEYFSETQRNKGNFPGRFSGRQFSNSRSEMNVSTLELGDSALYLCASSFRDRDEKLFFGSGTQLSVL.

The rearrangement links TRBV27 to TRBJ1-5; a possible D gene is TRBD1 (6 bases). CDR3 size: 15 residues. Looked up from germline, CDR1 is MNHEY and CDR2 is SMNVEV (reference sequence). V gave up 6 bases and J gave up 4 bases, with 16 bases separating them. CDR3 sequence (DNA): TGTGCCAGCAGCCAACAGATAGGGGGAAATCAGCCCCAGCATTTT. This codes for CASSQQIGGNQPQHF.

This clone appeared once. The chain couples TRBV6-4 to TRBJ1-4; possibly TRBD1 for D (5 bases). V was cut by 4 bases and J by 8 bases, with 8 bases left in between. Germline assignment: CDR1 MRHNA and CDR2 SNTAGT. The CDR3 sequence is 12 residues long. The CDR3: CASSAGEEKLFF. CDR3 DNA: TGTGCCAGCAGTGCGGGGGAAGAAAAACTGTTTTTT.

This clone appeared a single time. The chain uses TRBV27 and TRBJ1-2; unclear D gene. CDR3 length: 13 amino acids. Germline lookup yields CDR1 MNHEY and CDR2 SMNVEV (reference sequence). Trimming removed 7 bases from V and 5 bases from J, with 14 bases in between. The CDR3 loop reads CASIPRSRYGYTF. For the CDR3, the DNA is TGTGCCAGCATCCCGCGGTCTAGGTATGGCTACACCTTC.

This clone has only a few counts. The V call is TRBV15, the J call TRBJ2-7; D is perhaps TRBD2 (5 bases). The CDR3 is 14 residues long. The germline V gene encodes CDR1 LNHNV and CDR2 YYDKDF (reference sequence). V was clipped by 3 bases and J by 1 base, with 10 bases between them. The DNA of the CDR3 is TGTGCCACCAGCAGGGCCCGCGGGTCCTACGAGCAGTACTTC. Its protein product is CATSRARGSYEQYF.

The chain combines TRBV9 with TRBJ2-1, with 11 positions matching TRBD1. With 1 base clipped from V and 6 bases from J, the junction kept 3 bases outside the gene matches. Germline loops: CDR1 SGDLS, CDR2 YYNGEE. CDR3 size: 15 residues. The CDR3 nucleotides read TGTGCCAGCAGCGTATGGGGGACAGGGGGCAATGAGCAGTTCTTC. Its translation: CASSVWGTGGNEQFF.

The chain links TRBV2 to TRBJ2-7; 8 bases fit TRBD1. V gave up 6 bases and J gave up 3 bases; unmatched junction bases: 7. CDR1 and CDR2 (germline): SNHLY, FYNNEI. The CDR3 extends over 14 amino acids. CDR3 in amino acids: CASREDRVYYEQYF. For the CDR3, the DNA is TGTGCCAGCAGGGAGGACAGGGTTTACTACGAGCAGTACTTC.

The chain couples TRBV29-1 to TRBJ2-7, with 8 bases lining up with TRBD2. Trimming removed 5 bases from V and 7 bases from J; junction bases left unmatched: 16. Germline V gene lookup returns CDR1 SQVTM and CDR2 ANQGSEA. The CDR3 spans 15 residues. The CDR3 here is CSVLRTSGLGGEQYF. DNA for the CDR3: TGCAGCGTTCTTCGAACTAGCGGCCTCGGAGGGGAGCAGTACTTC.

This clone was observed a handful of times. CDR3 sequence reads: CASSASGRLYNEQFF. The CDR3 DNA follows: TGTGCCAGCAGCGCGAGCGGGAGGTTGTACAATGAGCAGTTCTTC. The chain combines TRBV9 with TRBJ2-1; 9 bases fit TRBD2. V trimming: 3 bases; J trimming: 4 bases; junction bases outside the gene matches: 5. Germline V lookup: CDR1 SGDLS, CDR2 YYNGEE. CDR3 length equals 15 residues.

V gene TRBV7-3 combines with J gene TRBJ2-5, with 8 bases that match TRBD2. In germline, CDR1 is SGHTA, CDR2 FQGTGA. The CDR3 covers 15 residues. Trimming at V came to 1 base and at J to 4 bases, leaving 5 bases not matched to a gene. CDR3 protein: CASSLRPGGVETQYF. The CDR3 region has the DNA TGTGCCAGCAGCTTAAGACCCGGGGGGGTAGAGACCCAGTACTTC. Full variable domain (outside the CDR3, taken from reference TRBV7-3 and TRBJ2-5): GAGVSQTPSNKVTEKGKYVELRCDPISGHTALYWYRQSLGQGPEFLIYFQGTGAADDSGLPNDRFFAVRPEGSVSTLKIQRTERGDSAVYLCASSLRPGGVETQYFGPGTRLLVL.

This clone appeared once. V and J are TRBV19 and TRBJ1-6; no definite D call. Germline V gives CDR1 LNHDA, CDR2 SQIVND (reference sequence). This CDR3 region has 15 residues. V shed 4 bases and J shed 3 bases, with 10 bases lying between them. This CDR3 is CASSKEGRYNSPLHF. CDR3 DNA sequence: TGTGCCAGTAGTAAAGAGGGCCGCTATAATTCACCCCTCCACTTT.

The chain uses TRBV27 and TRBJ2-1; 9 bases line up with TRBD2. The CDR3 is 19 residues long. After removal of 3 bases from V and 1 base from J, the junction contained 13 bases not matched to a gene. The V gene's germline CDR1 is MNHEY and CDR2 SMNVEV (reference sequence). CDR3 region: CASSFLAGDPPLSYNEQFF. The CDR3 region has the DNA TGTGCCAGCAGTTTCTTAGCGGGAGACCCCCCGTTGTCCTACAATGAGCAGTTCTTC.

V is TRBV3-1 (or the pseudogene TRBV3-2) and J is TRBJ1-6, with 8 bases lining up with TRBD1. V gave up 3 bases and J gave up 6 bases; unmatched junction bases: 4. Germline V gene lookup returns CDR1 LGHDT and CDR2 YNNKEL (reference sequence). CDR3 length: 15 amino acids. CDR3 nucleotides: TGTGCCAGCAGCCACGTACAGGGGGGTAATTCACCCCTCCACTTT. The encoded protein is CASSHVQGGNSPLHF.

This chain uses TRBV6-1 with TRBJ1-2, with D possibly TRBD1 on 6 matching bases. V gave up 2 bases and J gave up 6 bases, with 13 bases separating them. The CDR3 spans 14 residues. Germline values: CDR1 MNHNS, CDR2 SASEGT. CDR3 nucleotides: TGTGCCAGCAGTGAAATCGGGGGGCAGGATGGCTACACCTTC. This codes for CASSEIGGQDGYTF.

The chain is built from TRBV21-1 and TRBJ2-7; TRBD1 was called by the table and not checked on the DNA. TRBV21-1 is a pseudogene segment. The CDR3 has 18 amino acids. CDR3 in amino acids: CASTIKQPKQGSSYEQYF. CDR3 bases: TGTGCCAGCACCATTAAGCAACCGAAACAGGGGAGCTCCTACGAGCAGTACTTC.

V usage is TRBV6-6 and J usage is TRBJ2-2; 7 bases match TRBD1. The V segment lost 6 bases and the J segment 4 bases; nucleotides outside the gene matches: 2. CDR1 MNHNY and CDR2 SVGAGI come from the germline V gene (reference sequence). There are 13 residues in the CDR3. CDR3 residues: CASRGQSTGELFF. The CDR3, as DNA: TGTGCCAGCAGGGGACAGTCCACCGGGGAGCTGTTTTTT.

The chain employs TRBV7-8 and TRBJ1-6; D gene uncertain. V lost 3 bases to trimming and J lost 10 bases, with 16 bases between them. The CDR3 contains 15 residues. Germline V gene data show CDR1 as SGHVS and CDR2 as FQNEAQ. The CDR3 DNA sequence: TGTGCCAGCAGCTTCTTTGCAGTAATTAGCTCACCCCTCCACTTT. Its translation: CASSFFAVISSPLHF.

The CDR3 here is CASSLGWGQGSPLHF. The DNA for the CDR3 is TGTGCCAGCAGCTTGGGTTGGGGGCAGGGTTCACCCCTCCACTTT. This chain joins TRBV5-6 and TRBJ1-6; D is possibly TRBD1 (6 bases). Germline V CDR1 and CDR2: SGHDT, YYEEEE. The CDR3 is 15 residues long. V was pared by 0 bases and J by 9 bases, with 13 bases between.

This chain links TRBV19 with TRBJ1-4, with D perhaps TRBD1 (5 bases). The germline V gene encodes CDR1 LNHDA and CDR2 SQIVND (reference sequence). Trimming stripped 3 bases from V and 7 bases from J, with 15 bases between. The CDR3 loop spans 15 amino acids. The chain's CDR3 is CASSIYSGLGEKLFF. The CDR3 DNA reads as TGTGCCAGTAGTATTTATTCAGGGCTGGGTGAAAAACTGTTTTTT.

The rearrangement uses TRBV28 and TRBJ2-1; 10 bases align to TRBD2. Germline-derived CDR1 and CDR2 are MDHEN and SYDVKM. Trimming took 5 bases from V and 7 from J; bases not matched to a gene: 5. The CDR3 covers 14 residues. Here the CDR3 DNA reads TGTGCCAGCAGTCGATCTAGCGGGAGTAATGAGCAGTTCTTC. It is translated as CASSRSSGSNEQFF.